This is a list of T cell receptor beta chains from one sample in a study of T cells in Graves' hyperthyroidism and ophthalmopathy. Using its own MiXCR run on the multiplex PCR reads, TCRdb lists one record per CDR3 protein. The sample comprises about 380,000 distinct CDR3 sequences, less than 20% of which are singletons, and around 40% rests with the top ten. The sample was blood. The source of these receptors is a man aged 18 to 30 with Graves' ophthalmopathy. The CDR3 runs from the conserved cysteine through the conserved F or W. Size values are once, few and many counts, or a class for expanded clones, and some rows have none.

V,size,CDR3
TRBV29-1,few,CSVVEASSYEQYF
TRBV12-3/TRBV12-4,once,CASSLGLGGYSNQPQHF
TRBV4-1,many,CASSQARTGLNTEAFF
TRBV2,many,CASNRRGGLNEQYF
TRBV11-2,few,CASSRTNSGNTIYF
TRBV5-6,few,CASSLVGGIQGLYGYTF
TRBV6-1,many,CASRAIQGSGELFF
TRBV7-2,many,CASSNPPGRLAYEQYF
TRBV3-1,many,CASSHGEVGGYTF
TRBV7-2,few,CASSFGGLKYGYTF
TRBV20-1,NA,CSARDLHWVFSGGRETQYF
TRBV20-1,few,CSARGRVAGALYEQYF
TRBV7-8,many,CASSPPFGTESNYGYTF
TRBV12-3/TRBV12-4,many,CASSLADGTSGGPYNEQFF
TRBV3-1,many,CASSYSWLKQETQYF
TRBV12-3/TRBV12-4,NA,CASSWEGRSSYNEQFF
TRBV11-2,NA,CASSLWERGLTDTQYF
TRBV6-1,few,CASNLNPGTGLNNEQFF
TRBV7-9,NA,CASSFPGATF